The T cell receptor beta chain under discussion was sequenced for a study of blood T cell repertoires in COVID-19. Study at large: COVID-19 samples collected from the United States, Italy and Spain covered acute and convalescent phases.

This CDR3 region has 13 residues. V was cut by 6 bases and J by 9 bases, with 15 bases left in between. Germline CDR1 and CDR2: MNHEY and SMNVEV (reference sequence). As originally analysed: Quantification of nucleated cells was approximated via reference gene primer amplification. Sequencing used immunoSEQ multiplex PCR; TCRdb keeps in-frame clones, though not all of them. V, J and clone size are taken as reported in that table, and D and trimming were inferred from the DNA itself. This table has 250,000 or so clones, more than 75% appearing once. Membership in each cohort depended on participant-reported clinical history. Within the 2 weeks before study entry, each person in the exposed group met a COVID-19 case.

The sample consisted of PBMCs or T cells enriched from blood (not recorded which). This TCR came from a woman between 45 and 60 years old who had been exposed to COVID-19. The chain combines TRBV27 with TRBJ2-1, with D uncertain. The CDR3 protein is CASSTTIPAEQFF. The CDR3 nucleotides are TGTGCCAGCAGCACCACTATCCCGGCTGAGCAGTTCTTC.